The following is a T cell receptor (beta chain) sequence with its context. These data are taken from a study of shared clonotypes between healthy human individuals. Generated by immunoSEQ multiplex PCR, the TCRdb table keeps only in-frame clones and is missing some. The sample holds millions of clones, 95% seen once. Germline assignment: CDR1 SGHRS and CDR2 YFSETQ. The CDR3 is made up of 16 amino acids. V gave up 4 bases and J gave up 6 bases; unmatched junction bases: 11. The V call is TRBV5-1, the J call TRBJ1-4; 8 bases line up with TRBD1. The sample was naive CD4+ T cells sorted from blood. Subset in this sample: CD45RA+ positively selected. The TCR was taken from a man between 18 and 35 years old in good health. Here the CDR3 reads CASSPEAQGAYEKLFF. The CDR3 DNA reads TGCGCCAGCAGCCCGGAAGCTCAGGGGGCCTATGAAAAACTGTTTTTT. Full variable domain (rest looked up from reference TRBV5-1 and TRBJ1-4): KAGVTQTPRYLIKTRGQQVTLSCSPISGHRSVSWYQQTPGQGLQFLFEYFSETQRNKGNFPGRFSGRQFSNSRSEMNVSTLELGDSALYLCASSPEAQGAYEKLFFGSGTQLSVL.